Included here is one T cell receptor beta chain sequence, with context. Its specificity is unknown. The data were obtained in a study of long-term antiretroviral therapy in people with HIV. Study conclusions and caveats: Pre-ART clonal expansion yielded clones that dominated the repertoire at all time points.

Researchers report immunoSEQ v3.0 was run at survey level. Repertoires were generated with immunoSEQ multiplex PCR, while TCRdb's copy carries only in-frame clones and drops some. The sample gives roughly 25,000 clones, about 86% of which show up once; about 5.7% is in the top ten. No donor had fewer than one pre-ART PBMC sample or fewer than two post-ART PBMC samples. The CDR3 has 17 residues. Germline assignment: CDR1 SGHTA and CDR2 FQGNSA. The junction had 9 bases not matched to a gene; V was cut back by 5 bases and J by 4 bases. V and J are TRBV7-2 and TRBJ2-1; 12 bases align to TRBD2. The specimen was unsorted PBMCs, collected 0.7 years before starting antiretroviral therapy. This TCR derives from a man aged 25-40 years with HIV. The CDR3 sequence is CASSRGLAGSPYNEQFF. DNA of the CDR3: TGTGCCAGCAGCAGGGGACTAGCGGGCTCGCCGTACAATGAGCAGTTCTTC.